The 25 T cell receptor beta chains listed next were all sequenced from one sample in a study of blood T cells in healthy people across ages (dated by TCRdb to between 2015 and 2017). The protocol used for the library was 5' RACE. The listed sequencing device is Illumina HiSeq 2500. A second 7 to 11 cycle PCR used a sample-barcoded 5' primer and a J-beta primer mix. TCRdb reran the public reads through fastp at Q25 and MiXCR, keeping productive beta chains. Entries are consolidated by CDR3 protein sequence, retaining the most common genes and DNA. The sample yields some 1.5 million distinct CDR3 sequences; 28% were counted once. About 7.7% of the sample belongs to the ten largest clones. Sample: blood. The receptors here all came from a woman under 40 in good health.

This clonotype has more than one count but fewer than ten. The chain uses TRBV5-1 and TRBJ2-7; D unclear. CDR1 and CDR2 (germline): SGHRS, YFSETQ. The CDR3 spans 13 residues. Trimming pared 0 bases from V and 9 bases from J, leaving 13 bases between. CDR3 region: CASSLDPSPRQYF. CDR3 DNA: TGCGCCAGCAGCTTGGACCCCTCCCCCCGGCAGTACTTC.

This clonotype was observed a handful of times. The CDR3 here is CSAKPRDRGLSDTQYF. DNA for the CDR3: TGCAGTGCTAAACCCCGGGACAGGGGGTTATCAGATACGCAGTATTTT. J is TRBJ2-3 and V is TRBV20-1; 11 nucleotides match TRBD1. Germline trimming cut 4 bases from V and 4 bases from J; bases unmatched to any gene: 10. The CDR3 has 16 amino acids. Germline-derived CDR1 and CDR2 are DFQATT and SNEGSKA (reference sequence).

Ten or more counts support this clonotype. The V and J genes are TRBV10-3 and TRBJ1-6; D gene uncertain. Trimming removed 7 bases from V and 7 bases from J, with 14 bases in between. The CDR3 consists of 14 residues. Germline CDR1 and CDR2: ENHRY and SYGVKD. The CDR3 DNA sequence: TGTGCCATCACCGACGGGAGGCCGAATTCACCCCTCCACTTT. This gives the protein CAITDGRPNSPLHF.

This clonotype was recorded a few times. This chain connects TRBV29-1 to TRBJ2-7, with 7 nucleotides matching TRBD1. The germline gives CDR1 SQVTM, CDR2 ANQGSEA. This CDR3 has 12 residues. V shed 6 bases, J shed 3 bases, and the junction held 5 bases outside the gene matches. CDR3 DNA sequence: TGCAGCGTGGCGGACAGGTGCTACGAGCAGTACTTC. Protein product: CSVADRCYEQYF.

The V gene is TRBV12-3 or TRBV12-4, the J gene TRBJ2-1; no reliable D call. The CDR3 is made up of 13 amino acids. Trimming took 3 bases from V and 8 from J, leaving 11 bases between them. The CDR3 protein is CASSLGDIHEQFF. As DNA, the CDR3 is TGTGCCAGCAGTTTGGGCGACATACATGAGCAGTTCTTC.

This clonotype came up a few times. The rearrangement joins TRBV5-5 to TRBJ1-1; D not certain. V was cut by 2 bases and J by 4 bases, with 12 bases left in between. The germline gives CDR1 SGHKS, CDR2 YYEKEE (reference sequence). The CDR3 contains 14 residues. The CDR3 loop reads CASSFLVGSTEAFF. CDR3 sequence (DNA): TGTGCCAGCAGCTTCCTGGTGGGGAGCACTGAAGCTTTCTTT.

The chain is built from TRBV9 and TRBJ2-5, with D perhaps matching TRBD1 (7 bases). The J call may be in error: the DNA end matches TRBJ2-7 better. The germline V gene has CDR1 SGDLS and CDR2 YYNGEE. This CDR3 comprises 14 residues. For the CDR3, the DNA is TGTGCCAGCAGCGTAGTCCAGGGGGGTGGCGAGCAGTACTTC. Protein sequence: CASSVVQGGGEQYF.

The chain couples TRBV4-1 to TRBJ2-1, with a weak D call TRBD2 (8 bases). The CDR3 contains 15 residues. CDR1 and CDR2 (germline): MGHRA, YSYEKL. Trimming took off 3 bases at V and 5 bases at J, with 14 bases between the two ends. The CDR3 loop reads CASSHAGGLDNEQFF. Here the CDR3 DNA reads TGCGCCAGCAGCCATGCAGGGGGACTAGACAATGAGCAGTTCTTC.

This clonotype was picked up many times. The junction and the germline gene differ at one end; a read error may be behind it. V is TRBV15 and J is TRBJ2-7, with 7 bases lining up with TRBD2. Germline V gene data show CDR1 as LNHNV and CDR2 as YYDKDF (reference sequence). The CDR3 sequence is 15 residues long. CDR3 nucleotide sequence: TGTGACACCAGCAGAGCGGCCGGGGGGAGCTACGAGCAGTACTTC. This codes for CDTSRAAGGSYEQYF.

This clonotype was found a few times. The chain's CDR3 is CASSKQRGGYNEQFF. The DNA for the CDR3 is TGTGCCAGCAGCAAACAGCGGGGGGGGTACAATGAGCAGTTCTTC. This sequence joins TRBV7-3 and TRBJ2-1; TRBD2 matches 10 bases. The CDR3 sequence is 15 residues long. Germline V gene data show CDR1 as SGHTA and CDR2 as FQGTGA. V gave up 5 bases and J gave up 4 bases; unmatched junction bases: 5.

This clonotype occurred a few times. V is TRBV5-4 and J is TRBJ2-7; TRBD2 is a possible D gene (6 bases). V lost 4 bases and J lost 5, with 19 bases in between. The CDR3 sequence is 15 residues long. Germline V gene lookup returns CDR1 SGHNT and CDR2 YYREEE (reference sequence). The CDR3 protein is CASSRDSGIGHEQYF. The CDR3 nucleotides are TGTGCCAGCAGCCGGGACTCGGGTATCGGCCACGAGCAGTACTTC.

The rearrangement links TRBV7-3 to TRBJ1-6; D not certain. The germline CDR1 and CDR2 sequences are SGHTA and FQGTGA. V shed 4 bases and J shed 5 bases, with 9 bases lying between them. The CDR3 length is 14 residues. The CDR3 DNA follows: TGTGCCAGCAGCTCGGAACCAAATAATTCACCCCTCCACTTT. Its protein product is CASSSEPNNSPLHF.

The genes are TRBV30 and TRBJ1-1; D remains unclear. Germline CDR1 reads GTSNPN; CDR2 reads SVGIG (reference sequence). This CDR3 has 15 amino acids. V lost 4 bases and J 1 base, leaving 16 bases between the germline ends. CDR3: CAWTSRARQNTEAFF. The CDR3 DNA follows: TGTGCCTGGACCTCGAGGGCGCGTCAGAACACTGAAGCTTTCTTT.

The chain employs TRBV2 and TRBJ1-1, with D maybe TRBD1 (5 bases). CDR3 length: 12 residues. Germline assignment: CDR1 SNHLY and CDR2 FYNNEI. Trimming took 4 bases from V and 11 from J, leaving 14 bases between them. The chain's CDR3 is CASSVGPSGAFF. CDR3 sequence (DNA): TGTGCCAGCAGTGTGGGACCTTCGGGGGCTTTCTTT.

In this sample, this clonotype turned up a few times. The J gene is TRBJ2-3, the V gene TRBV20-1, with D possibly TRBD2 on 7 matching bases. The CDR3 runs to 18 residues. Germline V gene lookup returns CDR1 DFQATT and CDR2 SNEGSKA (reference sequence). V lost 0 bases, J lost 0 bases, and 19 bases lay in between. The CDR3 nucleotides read TGCAGTGCTAGAGATCTGGCGGGGGCCTCGACTAGCACAGATACGCAGTATTTT. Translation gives CSARDLAGASTSTDTQYF.

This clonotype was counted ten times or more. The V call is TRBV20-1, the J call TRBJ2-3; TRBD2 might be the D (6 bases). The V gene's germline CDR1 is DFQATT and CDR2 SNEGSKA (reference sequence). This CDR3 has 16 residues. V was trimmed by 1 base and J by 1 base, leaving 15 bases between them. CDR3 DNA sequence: TGCAGTGCTAGAGCCCCGACTAGTGAGGGCACAGATACGCAGTATTTT. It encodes CSARAPTSEGTDTQYF.

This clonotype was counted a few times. This chain's CDR3 is CASSADSGGSYEQYF. CDR3 DNA sequence: TGTGCCAGCAGCGCGGATAGCGGGGGTTCCTACGAGCAGTACTTC. This chain joins TRBV9 and TRBJ2-7, with 9 positions matching TRBD2. The CDR3 has 15 amino acids. With 3 bases clipped from V and 1 base from J, the junction kept 5 bases outside the gene matches. Germline CDR1 is SGDLS and CDR2 is YYNGEE.

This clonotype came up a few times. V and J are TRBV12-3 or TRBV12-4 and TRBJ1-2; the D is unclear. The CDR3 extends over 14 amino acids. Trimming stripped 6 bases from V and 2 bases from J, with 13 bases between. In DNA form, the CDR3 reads TGTGCCAGCAGCCGGACCCTTGACAACTATGGCTACACCTTC. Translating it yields CASSRTLDNYGYTF.

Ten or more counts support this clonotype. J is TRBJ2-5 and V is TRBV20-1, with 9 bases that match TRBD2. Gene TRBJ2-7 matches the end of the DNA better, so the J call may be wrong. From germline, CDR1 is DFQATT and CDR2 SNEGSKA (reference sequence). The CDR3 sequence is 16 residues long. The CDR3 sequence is CSAQGSSGINYGEQYF. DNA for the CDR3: TGCAGTGCCCAGGGGTCTAGCGGGATCAACTACGGCGAGCAGTACTTC.

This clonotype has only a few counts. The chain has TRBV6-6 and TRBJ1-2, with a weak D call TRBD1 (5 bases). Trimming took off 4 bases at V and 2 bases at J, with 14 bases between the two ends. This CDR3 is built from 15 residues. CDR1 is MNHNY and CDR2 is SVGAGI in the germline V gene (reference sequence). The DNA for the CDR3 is TGTGCCAGCAGTTCCCAGGGTGGAACCAACTATGGCTACACCTTC. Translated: CASSSQGGTNYGYTF.

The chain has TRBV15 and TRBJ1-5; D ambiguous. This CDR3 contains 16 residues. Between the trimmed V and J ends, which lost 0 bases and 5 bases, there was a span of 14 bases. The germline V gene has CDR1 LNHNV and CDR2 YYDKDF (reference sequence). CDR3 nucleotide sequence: TGTGCCACCAGCAGAGAGGGAATTGGGGAAGATCAGCCCCAGCATTTT. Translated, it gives CATSREGIGEDQPQHF.

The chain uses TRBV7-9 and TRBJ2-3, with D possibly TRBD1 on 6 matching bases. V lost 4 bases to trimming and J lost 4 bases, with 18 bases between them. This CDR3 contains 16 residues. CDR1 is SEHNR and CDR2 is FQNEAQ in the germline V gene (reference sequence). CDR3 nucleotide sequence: TGTGCCAGCAGCTCCAGCCCGCTTCGACAGGCAGATACGCAGTATTTT. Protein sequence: CASSSSPLRQADTQYF.

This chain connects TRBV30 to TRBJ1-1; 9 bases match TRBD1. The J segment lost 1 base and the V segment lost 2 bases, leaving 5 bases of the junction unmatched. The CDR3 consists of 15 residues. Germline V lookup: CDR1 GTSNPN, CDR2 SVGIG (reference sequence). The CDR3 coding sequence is TGTGCCTGGAGTTTCGGGACAGGGAGGAACACTGAAGCTTTCTTT. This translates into CAWSFGTGRNTEAFF. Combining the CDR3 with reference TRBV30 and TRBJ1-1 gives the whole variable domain SQTIHQWPATLVQPVGSPLSLECTVEGTSNPNLYWYRQAAGRGLQLLFYSVGIGQISSEVPQNLSASRPQDRQFILSSKKLLLSDSGFYLCAWSFGTGRNTEAFFGQGTRLTVV.

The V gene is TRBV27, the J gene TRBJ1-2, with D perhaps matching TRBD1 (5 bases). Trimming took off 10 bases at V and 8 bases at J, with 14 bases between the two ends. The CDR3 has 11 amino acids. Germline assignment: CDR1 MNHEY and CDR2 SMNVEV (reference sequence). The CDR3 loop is CATWQGLGYTF. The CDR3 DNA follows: TGTGCCACCTGGCAGGGCCTCGGCTACACCTTC.

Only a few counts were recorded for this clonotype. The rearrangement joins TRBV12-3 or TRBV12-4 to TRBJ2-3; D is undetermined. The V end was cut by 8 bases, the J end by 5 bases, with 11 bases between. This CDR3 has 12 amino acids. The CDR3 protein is CASRPMRDTQYF. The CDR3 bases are TGTGCCAGCCGACCGATGAGAGATACGCAGTATTTT.